Presented here are 9 T cell receptor beta chains from one specimen sequenced in a study of T cells in Graves' hyperthyroidism and ophthalmopathy. Amplified regions were TCR beta CDR3 sequences from RNA transcripts. TCR CDR3 regions were first amplified by RT-PCR with HTBI primers. TCRdb independently ran MiXCR on the multiplex PCR reads; one entry per CDR3 protein. The table records roughly 570,000 distinct CDR3 sequences, 46% of them present only once. Sequencing was done on a sample of peripheral blood or thyroid tissue (not recorded which). These receptors were taken from a young woman with Graves' hyperthyroidism.

The chain is built from TRBV12-3 or TRBV12-4 and TRBJ2-6, with 8 nucleotides matching TRBD1. Trimming took 5 bases from V and 10 from J; bases not matched to a gene: 7. The CDR3 is 14 residues long. DNA of the CDR3: TGTGCCAGCAGTGTAACTCGGACAGGGAACGTCCTGACTTTC. As protein: CASSVTRTGNVLTF.

The rearrangement links TRBV20-1 to TRBJ1-1, with D perhaps TRBD1 (5 bases). V was trimmed by 5 bases and J by 1 base, leaving 17 bases between them. CDR3 length equals 15 residues. Germline CDR1 reads DFQATT; CDR2 reads SNEGSKA (reference sequence). This CDR3 reads CSAVATGTSNTEAFF. CDR3 bases: TGCAGTGCTGTGGCCACCGGGACTTCGAACACTGAAGCTTTCTTT.

The chain carries TRBV7-3 and TRBJ1-2, with TRBD1 identical over 9 bases. V trimming: 3 bases; J trimming: 6 bases; junction bases outside the gene matches: 5. The CDR3 length is 14 residues. The germline V gene encodes CDR1 SGHTA and CDR2 FQGTGA. The CDR3 DNA is TGTGCCAGCAGCTTTAGGGACAGGGCGGATGGCTACACCTTC. Residues: CASSFRDRADGYTF.

The rearrangement uses TRBV20-1 and TRBJ2-5; TRBD2 is a possible D gene (5 bases). CDR1 is DFQATT and CDR2 is SNEGSKA in the germline V gene (reference sequence). This CDR3 has 13 residues. The germline V and J ends were trimmed by 0 bases and 2 bases, with 7 bases remaining between them. The CDR3 is CSARDGKQETQYF. CDR3 nucleotides: TGCAGTGCTAGAGACGGGAAACAAGAGACCCAGTACTTC.

This clonotype showed up many times. The genes are TRBV7-9 and TRBJ1-6, with 7 bases identical to TRBD1. This CDR3 region has 19 residues. Trimming at V came to 3 bases and at J to 8 bases, leaving 19 bases not matched to a gene. Germline V lookup: CDR1 SEHNR, CDR2 FQNEAQ (reference sequence). The CDR3, as DNA: TGTGCCAGCAGCTTCACCCGATCCGGGACAGTCGAGGCCCATTCACCCCTCCACTTT. This encodes CASSFTRSGTVEAHSPLHF.

Of note for this clonotype: Because it lacks the conserved phenylalanine or tryptophan at the end, this CDR3 is likely a read error. Because the CDR3's place on the DNA is in doubt, the DNA is left out and the CDR3 is given as listed by TCRdb. The V and J genes are TRBV2 and TRBJ1-1. The CDR3 numbers 9 amino acids, ends counted. Germline assignment: CDR1 SNHLY and CDR2 FYNNEI. The CDR3 sequence is CASSVDANY.

This sequence joins TRBV6-5 and TRBJ1-6; D perhaps matches TRBD1 (5 bases). V dropped 2 bases and J dropped 9 bases, with 11 bases sitting between them. The germline gives CDR1 MNHEY, CDR2 SVGAGI. The CDR3 spans 14 residues. Here the CDR3 reads CASSYTTVGSPLHF. The CDR3 DNA reads TGTGCCAGCAGTTACACGACAGTGGGTTCACCCCTCCACTTT.

In its sample, this clonotype was seen many times. The chain joins TRBV20-1 to TRBJ1-2, with 11 bases fitting TRBD1. In germline, CDR1 is DFQATT, CDR2 SNEGSKA (reference sequence). This CDR3 spans 18 amino acids. V shed 0 bases, J shed 8 bases, and the junction held 17 bases outside the gene matches. CDR3 bases: TGCAGTGCTAGAGATTGGGCGGACAGGGGGCTACCCGGACACGGCTACACCTTC. It yields the protein CSARDWADRGLPGHGYTF.

Comments on this clonotype: A much more abundant neighbour one base away suggests this may be a read error. The V call is TRBV20-1, the J call TRBJ2-2; TRBD2 matches 10 bases. Germline trimming cut 6 bases from V and 4 bases from J; bases unmatched to any gene: 8. This CDR3 has 15 residues. Germline CDR1 and CDR2: DFQATT and SNEGSKA (reference sequence). The CDR3 DNA reads TGCAGTGCCCCCAGCGGGAGGGAGAGCACCGGGGAGCTGTTTTTT. As protein: CSAPSGRESTGELFF.